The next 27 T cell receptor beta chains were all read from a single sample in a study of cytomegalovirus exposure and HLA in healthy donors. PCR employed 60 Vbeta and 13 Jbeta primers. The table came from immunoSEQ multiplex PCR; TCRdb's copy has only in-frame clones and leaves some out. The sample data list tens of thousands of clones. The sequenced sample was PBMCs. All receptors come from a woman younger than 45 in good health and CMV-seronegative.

The CDR3 reads CASSSTPTGGTEAFF. The DNA for the CDR3 is TGTGCCAGCAGCTCGACGCCGACAGGGGGCACTGAAGCTTTCTTT. The chain couples TRBV7-9 to TRBJ1-1; 9 bases align to TRBD1. Germline V gives CDR1 SEHNR, CDR2 FQNEAQ (reference sequence). The CDR3 is 15 residues long. V shed 4 bases, J shed 4 bases, and the junction held 7 bases outside the gene matches. The full variable domain, completed using reference TRBV7-9 and TRBJ1-1, is DTGVSQNPRHKITKRGQNVTFRCDPISEHNRLYWYRQTLGQGPEFLTYFQNEAQLEKSRLLSDRFSAERPKGSFSTLEIQRTEQGDSAMYLCASSSTPTGGTEAFFGQGTRLTVV.

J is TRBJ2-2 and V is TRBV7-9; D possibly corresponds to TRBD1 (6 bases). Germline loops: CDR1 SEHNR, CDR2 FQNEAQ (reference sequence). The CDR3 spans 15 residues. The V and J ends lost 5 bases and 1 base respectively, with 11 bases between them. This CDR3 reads CASSIPGQNTGELFF. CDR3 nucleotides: TGTGCCAGCAGCATCCCGGGACAGAACACCGGGGAGCTGTTTTTT.

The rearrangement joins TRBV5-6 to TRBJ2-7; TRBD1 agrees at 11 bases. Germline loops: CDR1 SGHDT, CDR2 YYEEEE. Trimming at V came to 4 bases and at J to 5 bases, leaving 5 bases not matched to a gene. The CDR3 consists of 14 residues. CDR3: CASSQPGQGDEQYF. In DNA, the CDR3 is TGTGCCAGCAGCCAACCGGGACAGGGGGACGAGCAGTACTTC.

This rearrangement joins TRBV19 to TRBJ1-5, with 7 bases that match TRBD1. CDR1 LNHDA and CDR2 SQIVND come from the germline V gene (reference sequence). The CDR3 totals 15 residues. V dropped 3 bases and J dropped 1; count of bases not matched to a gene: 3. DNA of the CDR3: TGTGCCAGTAGTATCCAGACAGGGAGCAATCAGCCCCAGCATTTT. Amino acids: CASSIQTGSNQPQHF.

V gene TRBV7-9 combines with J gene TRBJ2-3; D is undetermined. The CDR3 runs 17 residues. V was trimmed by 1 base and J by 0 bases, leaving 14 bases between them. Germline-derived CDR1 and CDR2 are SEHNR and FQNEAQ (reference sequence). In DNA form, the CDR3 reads TGTGCCAGCAGCTTAGAGGTAGTTAGACTTAGCACAGATACGCAGTATTTT. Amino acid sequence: CASSLEVVRLSTDTQYF.

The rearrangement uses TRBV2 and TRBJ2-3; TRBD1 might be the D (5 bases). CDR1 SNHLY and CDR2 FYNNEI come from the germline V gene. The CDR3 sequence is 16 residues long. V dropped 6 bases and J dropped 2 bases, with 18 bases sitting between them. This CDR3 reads CASRGQGIRATDTQYF. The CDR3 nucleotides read TGTGCCAGCAGGGGGCAGGGAATAAGGGCCACAGATACGCAGTATTTT.

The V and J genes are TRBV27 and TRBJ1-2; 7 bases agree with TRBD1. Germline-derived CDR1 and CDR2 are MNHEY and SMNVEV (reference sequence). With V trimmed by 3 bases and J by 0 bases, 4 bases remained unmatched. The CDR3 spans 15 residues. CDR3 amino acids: CASSFSTGSNYGYTF. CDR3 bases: TGTGCCAGCAGTTTCTCGACAGGGTCTAACTATGGCTACACCTTC.

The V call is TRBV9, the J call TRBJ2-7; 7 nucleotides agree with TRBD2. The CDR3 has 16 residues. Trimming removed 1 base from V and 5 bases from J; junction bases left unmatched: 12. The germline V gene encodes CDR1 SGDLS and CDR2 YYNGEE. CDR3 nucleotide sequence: TGTGCCAGCAGCGTATACGACGCGGGAGAGTCTGACGAGCAGTACTTC. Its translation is CASSVYDAGESDEQYF.

CDR3 region: CASSYMGTGFEQYF. The CDR3 nucleotides read TGTGCCAGCAGCTATATGGGGACAGGGTTCGAGCAGTACTTC. The chain uses TRBV7-9 and TRBJ2-7; 9 nucleotides match TRBD1. V was pared by 4 bases and J by 6 bases, with 7 bases of the junction left unmatched. Germline loops: CDR1 SEHNR, CDR2 FQNEAQ (reference sequence). This CDR3 has 14 amino acids.

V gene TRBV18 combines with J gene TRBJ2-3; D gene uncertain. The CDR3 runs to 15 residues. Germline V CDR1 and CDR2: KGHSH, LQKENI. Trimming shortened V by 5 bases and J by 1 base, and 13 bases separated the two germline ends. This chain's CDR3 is CASSANSRGTDTQYF. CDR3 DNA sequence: TGTGCCAGCTCAGCTAACAGTCGAGGCACAGATACGCAGTATTTT.

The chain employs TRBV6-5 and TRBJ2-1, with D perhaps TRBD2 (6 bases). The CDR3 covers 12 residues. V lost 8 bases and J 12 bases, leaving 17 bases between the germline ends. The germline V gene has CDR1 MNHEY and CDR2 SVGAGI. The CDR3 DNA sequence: TGTGCCAGCTCCGCTCGGGGGAACGGGCAGTTCTTC. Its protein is CASSARGNGQFF.

CDR3 sequence (DNA): TGTGCCAGCAGTCCCATGTGGGGGGCTGGAAACACCATATATTTT. Its protein product is CASSPMWGAGNTIYF. V usage is TRBV6-5 and J usage is TRBJ1-3, with TRBD1 as a possible D gene (5 bases). This CDR3 comprises 15 residues. Germline V gene sequence: CDR1 MNHEY, CDR2 SVGAGI. Trimming removed 5 bases from V and 2 bases from J, with 13 bases in between.

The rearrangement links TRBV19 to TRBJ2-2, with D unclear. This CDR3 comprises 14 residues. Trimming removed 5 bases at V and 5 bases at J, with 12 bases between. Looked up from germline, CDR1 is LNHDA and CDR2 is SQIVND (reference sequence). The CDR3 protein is CASSPPRETGELFF. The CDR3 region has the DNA TGTGCCAGTAGTCCCCCGAGAGAAACCGGGGAGCTGTTTTTT.

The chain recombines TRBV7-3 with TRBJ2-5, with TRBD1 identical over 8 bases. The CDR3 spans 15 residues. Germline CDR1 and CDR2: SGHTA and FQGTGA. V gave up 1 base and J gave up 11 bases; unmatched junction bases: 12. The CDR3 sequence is CASSLNRDRSGEQYF. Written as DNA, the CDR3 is TGTGCCAGCAGCTTAAACCGGGACAGGTCGGGGGAGCAGTACTTC.

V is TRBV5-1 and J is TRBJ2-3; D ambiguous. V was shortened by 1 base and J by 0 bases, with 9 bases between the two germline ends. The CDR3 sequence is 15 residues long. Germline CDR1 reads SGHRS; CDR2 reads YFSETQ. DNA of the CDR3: TGCGCCAGCAGCTTGCGGCAGGTCAGCACAGATACGCAGTATTTT. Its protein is CASSLRQVSTDTQYF. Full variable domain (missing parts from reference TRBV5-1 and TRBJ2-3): KAGVTQTPRYLIKTRGQQVTLSCSPISGHRSVSWYQQTPGQGLQFLFEYFSETQRNKGNFPGRFSGRQFSNSRSEMNVSTLELGDSALYLCASSLRQVSTDTQYFGPGTRLTVL.

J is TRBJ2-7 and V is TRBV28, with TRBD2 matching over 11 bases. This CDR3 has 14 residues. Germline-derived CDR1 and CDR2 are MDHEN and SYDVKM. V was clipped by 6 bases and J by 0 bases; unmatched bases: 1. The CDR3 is CASRTSGNSYEQYF. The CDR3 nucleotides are TGTGCCAGCAGGACTAGCGGGAACTCCTACGAGCAGTACTTC.

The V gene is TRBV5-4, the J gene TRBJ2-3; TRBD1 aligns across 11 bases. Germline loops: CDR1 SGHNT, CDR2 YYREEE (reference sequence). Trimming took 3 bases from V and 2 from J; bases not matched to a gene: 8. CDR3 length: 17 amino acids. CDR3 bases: TGTGCCAGCAGCTCTGGCGGGACAGGGGGATTCACAGATACGCAGTATTTT. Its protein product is CASSSGGTGGFTDTQYF.

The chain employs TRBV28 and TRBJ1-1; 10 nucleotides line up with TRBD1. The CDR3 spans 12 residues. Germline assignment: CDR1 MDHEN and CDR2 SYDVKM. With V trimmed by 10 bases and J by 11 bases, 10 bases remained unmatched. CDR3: CATFDRGRPAFF. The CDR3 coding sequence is TGTGCCACCTTTGACAGGGGGCGGCCGGCTTTCTTT. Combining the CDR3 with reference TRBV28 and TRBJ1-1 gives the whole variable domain DVKVTQSSRYLVKRTGEKVFLECVQDMDHENMFWYRQDPGLGLRLIYFSYDVKMKEKGDIPEGYSVSREKKERFSLILESASTNQTSMYLCATFDRGRPAFFGQGTRLTVV.

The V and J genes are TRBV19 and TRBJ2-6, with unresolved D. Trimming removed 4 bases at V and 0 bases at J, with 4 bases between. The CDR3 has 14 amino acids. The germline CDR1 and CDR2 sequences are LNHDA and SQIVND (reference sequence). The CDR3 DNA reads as TGTGCCAGTAGTAGGCTCTCTGGGGCCAACGTCCTGACTTTC. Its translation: CASSRLSGANVLTF.

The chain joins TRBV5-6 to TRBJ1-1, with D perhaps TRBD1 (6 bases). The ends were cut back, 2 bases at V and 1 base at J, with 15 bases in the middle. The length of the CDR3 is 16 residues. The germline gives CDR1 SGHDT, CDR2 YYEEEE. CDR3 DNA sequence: TGTGCCAGCAGCTTCCTCTCAATAGGGGGGAACACTGAAGCTTTCTTT. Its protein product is CASSFLSIGGNTEAFF.

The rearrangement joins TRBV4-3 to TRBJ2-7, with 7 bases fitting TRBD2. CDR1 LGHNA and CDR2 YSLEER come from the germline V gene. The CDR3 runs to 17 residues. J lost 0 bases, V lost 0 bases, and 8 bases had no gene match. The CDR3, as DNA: TGCGCCAGCAGCCAAGATGCGGGGCTAGCGGTCTCCTACGAGCAGTACTTC. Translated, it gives CASSQDAGLAVSYEQYF.

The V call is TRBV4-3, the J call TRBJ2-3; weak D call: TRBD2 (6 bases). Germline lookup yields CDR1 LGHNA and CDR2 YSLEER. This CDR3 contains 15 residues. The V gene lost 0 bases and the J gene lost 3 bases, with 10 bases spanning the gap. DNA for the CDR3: TGCGCCAGCAGCCAAGAGACTAGGAGGACAGATACGCAGTATTTT. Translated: CASSQETRRTDTQYF.

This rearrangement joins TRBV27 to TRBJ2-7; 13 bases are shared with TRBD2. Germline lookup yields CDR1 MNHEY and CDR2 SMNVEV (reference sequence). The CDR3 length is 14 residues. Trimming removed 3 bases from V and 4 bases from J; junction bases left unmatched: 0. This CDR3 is CASSLTSGGYEQYF. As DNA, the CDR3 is TGTGCCAGCAGTTTGACTAGCGGGGGGTACGAGCAGTACTTC.

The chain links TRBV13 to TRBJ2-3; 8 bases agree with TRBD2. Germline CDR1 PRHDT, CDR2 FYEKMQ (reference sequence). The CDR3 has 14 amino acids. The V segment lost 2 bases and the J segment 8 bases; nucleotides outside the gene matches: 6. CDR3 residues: CASSLSAGGVTQYF. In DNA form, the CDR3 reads TGTGCCAGCAGCTTAAGTGCGGGAGGTGTTACGCAGTATTTT.

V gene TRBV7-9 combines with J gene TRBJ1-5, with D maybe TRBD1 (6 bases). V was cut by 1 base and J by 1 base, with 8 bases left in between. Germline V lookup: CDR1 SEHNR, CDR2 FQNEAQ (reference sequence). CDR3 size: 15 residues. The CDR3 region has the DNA TGTGCCAGCAGCTTAGGGACAGTAAGCAATCAGCCCCAGCATTTT. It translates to CASSLGTVSNQPQHF. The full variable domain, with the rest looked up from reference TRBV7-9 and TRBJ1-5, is DTGVSQNPRHKITKRGQNVTFRCDPISEHNRLYWYRQTLGQGPEFLTYFQNEAQLEKSRLLSDRFSAERPKGSFSTLEIQRTEQGDSAMYLCASSLGTVSNQPQHFGDGTRLSIL.

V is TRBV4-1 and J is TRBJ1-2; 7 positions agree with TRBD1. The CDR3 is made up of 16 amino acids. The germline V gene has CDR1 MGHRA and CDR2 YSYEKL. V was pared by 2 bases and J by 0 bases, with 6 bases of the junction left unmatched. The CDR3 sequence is CASSQIRDRTNYGYTF. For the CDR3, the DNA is TGCGCCAGCAGCCAAATCCGGGACAGAACTAACTATGGCTACACCTTC.

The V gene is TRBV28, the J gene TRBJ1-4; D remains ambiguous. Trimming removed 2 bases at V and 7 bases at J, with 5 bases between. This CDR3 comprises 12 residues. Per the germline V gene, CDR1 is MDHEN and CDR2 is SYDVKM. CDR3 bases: TGTGCCAGCAGTTTAGTATCTGAAAAACTGTTTTTT. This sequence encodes CASSLVSEKLFF.